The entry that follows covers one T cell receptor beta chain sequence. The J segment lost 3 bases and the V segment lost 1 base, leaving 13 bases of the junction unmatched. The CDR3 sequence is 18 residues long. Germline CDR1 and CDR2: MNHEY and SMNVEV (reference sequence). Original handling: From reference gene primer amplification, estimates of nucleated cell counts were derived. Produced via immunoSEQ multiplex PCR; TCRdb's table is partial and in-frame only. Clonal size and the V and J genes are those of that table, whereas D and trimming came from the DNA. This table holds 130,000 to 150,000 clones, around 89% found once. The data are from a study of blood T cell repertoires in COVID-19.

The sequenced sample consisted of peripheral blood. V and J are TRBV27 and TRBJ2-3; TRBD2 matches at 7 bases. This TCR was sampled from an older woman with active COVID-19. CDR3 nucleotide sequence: TGTGCCAGCAGTTTATGGGCCATCGGGCGGGAGAGGACAGATACGCAGTATTTT. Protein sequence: CASSLWAIGRERTDTQYF.